This T cell receptor (beta chain) was profiled in a study of blood T cell repertoires in COVID-19. TCRdb's table, derived via immunoSEQ multiplex PCR, lists solely in-frame clones and lacks some. The table includes about 400,000 clones, just under 90% detected once. Participants, roughly 18 to 89 years old, spanned about 26 US areas. Recovery meant two consecutive negative NP/OP PCR tests, professional clearance, or resolved symptoms. V was trimmed by 3 bases and J by 4 bases, leaving 14 bases between them. This CDR3 contains 14 residues. From germline, CDR1 is SGHNT and CDR2 YYREEE (reference sequence).

The sequencing input was PBMCs or T cells enriched from blood (not recorded which). The V and J genes are TRBV5-4 and TRBJ2-7; weak D call: TRBD1 (5 bases). The sequence derives from a woman between 50 and 59 years old who had recovered from COVID-19. The CDR3 loop is CASSSGLGRYEQYF. In DNA form, the CDR3 reads TGTGCCAGCAGCTCGGGTCTGGGGCGGTACGAGCAGTACTTC.